One sample yielded the 32 T cell receptor beta chains listed below, sequenced in a study of shared clonotypes between healthy human individuals. Profiled with immunoSEQ multiplex PCR; TCRdb holds only in-frame clones, not every one. Among about 1.1 million clones listed, around three quarters were seen once. The sample comprised memory CD4+ T cells from PBMCs. Subset given: CD45RA-negative fraction. All receptors derive from a man between 18 and 35 years old in good health. Some clones in this sample may be carry-over from other donors' samples.

This clone appeared a few times. This chain uses TRBV12-1 with TRBJ1-1; the D segment call TRBD1 is taken from the table without a DNA check. TRBV12-1 is shown as a pseudogene. The CDR3 consists of 17 residues. In DNA, the CDR3 is TGTGCCAGCAGCTTAAACCCCCCGGGACAGGTAGACACTGAAGCTTTCTTT. This translates into CASSLNPPGQVDTEAFF.

V is TRBV6-5 and J is TRBJ2-7; a weak D match, TRBD1 (6 bases). Per the germline V gene, CDR1 is MNHEY and CDR2 is SVGAGI. The CDR3 is 14 residues long. Trimming pared 6 bases from V and 3 bases from J, leaving 15 bases between. The CDR3 loop reads CASSLGQSGYEQYF. As DNA, the CDR3 is TGTGCCAGCAGCCTCGGACAGTCAGGCTACGAGCAGTACTTC.

This chain connects TRBV9 to TRBJ2-3; 9 nucleotides agree with TRBD1. This CDR3 region has 14 residues. Germline lookup yields CDR1 SGDLS and CDR2 YYNGEE. V lost 4 bases to trimming and J lost 7 bases; unmatched junction nucleotides: 7. The chain's CDR3 is CASSTPGQGYTQYF. The CDR3 region has the DNA TGTGCCAGCAGCACACCGGGACAGGGTTATACGCAGTATTTT.

This rearrangement joins TRBV7-2 to TRBJ2-7; D not resolved. The CDR3 is made up of 16 amino acids. Germline V gene sequence: CDR1 SGHTA, CDR2 FQGNSA. V lost 0 bases, J lost 3 bases, and 15 bases lay in between. The CDR3 bases are TGTGCCAGCAGCTTAGCATCCCGTTCCCCTGGCTACGAGCAGTACTTC. Translation: CASSLASRSPGYEQYF.

The chain joins TRBV15 to TRBJ1-5, with unresolved D. The V gene lost 5 bases and the J gene lost 5 bases, with 7 bases spanning the gap. The CDR3 is made up of 12 amino acids. The V gene's germline CDR1 is LNHNV and CDR2 YYDKDF (reference sequence). Here the CDR3 DNA reads TGTGCCACCAGCCCACGACATCAGCCCCAGCATTTT. Translation gives CATSPRHQPQHF. Filled out from reference TRBV15 and TRBJ1-5, the complete variable domain reads DAMVIQNPRYQVTQFGKPVTLSCSQTLNHNVMYWYQQKSSQAPKLLFHYYDKDFNNEADTPDNFQSRRPNTSFCFLDIRSPGLGDTAMYLCATSPRHQPQHFGDGTRLSIL.

The rearrangement links TRBV25-1 to TRBJ1-1, with 8 nucleotides matching TRBD1. This CDR3 spans 13 amino acids. Germline CDR1 reads MGHDK; CDR2 reads SYGVNS. J lost 5 bases, V lost 7 bases, and 6 bases had no gene match. In DNA, the CDR3 is TGTGCCAGCACATCAGGGGGCCTTACTGAAGCTTTCTTT. The encoded protein is CASTSGGLTEAFF.

The chain recombines TRBV5-6 with TRBJ1-2; D not resolved. The CDR3 has 15 residues. The V end lost 3 bases, the J end lost 1 base, and 13 bases lay between the germline ends. Germline CDR1 SGHDT, CDR2 YYEEEE. CDR3 bases: TGTGCCAGCAGCTGGTCCTTGGACTATAACTATGGCTACACCTTC. Translating gives CASSWSLDYNYGYTF.

As to this clone: This may stem from a read error, because a much larger clone lies one nucleotide away. The same CDR3 can be traced to other DNA sequences in this sample. The chain combines TRBV28 with TRBJ1-3; maybe TRBD1 (5 bases). The CDR3 is 16 residues long. Germline CDR1 is MDHEN and CDR2 is SYDVKM. CDR3 sequence reads: CASSLAAGDSGNTIYF. Here the CDR3 DNA reads TGTGCCAGCAGTTTGGCGGCGGGGGACTCTGGGAACACCATATATTTT.

The genes are TRBV5-6 and TRBJ2-7; TRBD2 agrees at 14 bases. In germline, CDR1 is SGHDT, CDR2 YYEEEE. The junction had 11 bases not matched to a gene; V was cut back by 4 bases and J by 5 bases. The CDR3 extends over 17 amino acids. The CDR3 reads CASSIGTSGSYIHEQYF. CDR3 DNA sequence: TGTGCCAGCAGCATCGGGACTAGCGGGAGTTATATCCACGAGCAGTACTTC. The full variable domain, its missing parts supplied by reference TRBV5-6 and TRBJ2-7, is DAGVTQSPTHLIKTRGQQVTLRCSPKSGHDTVSWYQQALGQGPQFIFQYYEEEERQRGNFPDRFSGHQFPNYSSELNVNALLLGDSALYLCASSIGTSGSYIHEQYFGPGTRLTVT.

A note on this clone: At one of its ends the junction is not consistent with the germline gene, which may arise from a read error. This chain connects TRBV5-1 to TRBJ2-1; a weak D match, TRBD2 (5 bases). This CDR3 comprises 15 residues. Germline V CDR1 and CDR2: SGHRS, YFSETQ. The CDR3 loop reads CASSLPSGPYSEQFF. The CDR3 region has the DNA TGCGCCAGCAGCTTGCCGAGCGGCCCTTACAGTGAGCAGTTCTTC.

This clone was observed once. The gene calls are TRBV10-3 and TRBJ2-3; D is unresolved. CDR3 length: 13 amino acids. V was shortened by 7 bases and J by 4 bases, with 12 bases between the two germline ends. From germline, CDR1 is ENHRY and CDR2 SYGVKD. The CDR3 coding sequence is TGTGCCATCACCCAACCCCGATCAGATACGCAGTATTTT. Its translation: CAITQPRSDTQYF.

Concerning this clone: A read error may explain this, as a much larger clone is one base away. Other nucleotide sequences in the sample specify the same CDR3. This chain connects TRBV5-1 to TRBJ1-2; 12 bases align to TRBD1. Germline V lookup: CDR1 SGHRS, CDR2 YFSETQ. The V gene end was trimmed by 2 bases and the J gene end by 8 bases; junction bases not matched to a gene: 7. CDR3 length: 15 amino acids. The CDR3 sequence is CASSFGTGGRMGYTF. The CDR3 DNA is TGCGCCAGCAGCTTCGGGACAGGGGGCCGGATGGGCTACACCTTC.

This chain joins TRBV4-3 and TRBJ1-2; D uncertain. Germline CDR1 and CDR2: LGHNA and YSLEER. V dropped 5 bases and J dropped 0 bases, with 10 bases sitting between them. The CDR3 runs 14 residues. The CDR3 DNA reads TGCGCCAGCAGCTTGGGCGGGACTAACTATGGCTACACCTTC. It yields the protein CASSLGGTNYGYTF.

This clone has just one count. V and J are TRBV19 and TRBJ2-7, with 9 nucleotides matching TRBD1. V trimming: 6 bases; J trimming: 3 bases; junction bases outside the gene matches: 15. Germline CDR1 is LNHDA and CDR2 is SQIVND (reference sequence). This CDR3 region has 17 residues. CDR3 sequence (DNA): TGTGCCAGTAGAAAAACTCACAGGGGGCGCAATTACTACGAGCAGTACTTC. Translating gives CASRKTHRGRNYYEQYF.

V gene TRBV5-5 combines with J gene TRBJ2-7; 11 bases are a match to TRBD1. CDR1 and CDR2 from the germline V gene are SGHKS and YYEKEE (reference sequence). This CDR3 comprises 15 residues. V lost 4 bases, J lost 5 bases, and 8 bases stayed unmatched. In nucleotides, the CDR3 is TGTGCCAGCAGCCGAGGACAGGGGGCTTGGGACGAGCAGTACTTC. Translated, it gives CASSRGQGAWDEQYF.

In this sample, this clone turned up many times. The rearrangement joins TRBV11-2 to TRBJ1-1; 7 bases agree with TRBD1. V lost 3 bases to trimming and J lost 7 bases; unmatched junction nucleotides: 5. The CDR3 has 13 residues. Germline assignment: CDR1 SGHAT and CDR2 FQNNGV. The CDR3 protein is CASSFRDSFEAFF. CDR3 nucleotide sequence: TGTGCCAGCAGCTTCCGGGACAGCTTTGAAGCTTTCTTT.

CDR3 bases: TGTGCCAGCAGCTACATAACAGGGGGCAATGAGCAGTTCTTC. It translates to CASSYITGGNEQFF. This rearrangement joins TRBV7-9 to TRBJ2-1; 8 positions match TRBD1. Trimming at V came to 4 bases and at J to 6 bases, leaving 5 bases not matched to a gene. CDR1 is SEHNR and CDR2 is FQNEAQ in the germline V gene (reference sequence). This CDR3 spans 14 amino acids.

The chain joins TRBV7-9 to TRBJ2-1, with D possibly TRBD2 on 6 matching bases. Germline lookup yields CDR1 SEHNR and CDR2 FQNEAQ (reference sequence). The CDR3 has 16 amino acids. The ends were cut back, 5 bases at V and 2 bases at J, with 16 bases in the middle. Here the CDR3 reads CASSRGGSQAYNEQFF. Here the CDR3 DNA reads TGTGCCAGCAGCCGCGGAGGGAGTCAGGCCTACAATGAGCAGTTCTTC.

V and J are TRBV7-3 and TRBJ2-6, with D perhaps matching TRBD1 (5 bases). Germline V gene sequence: CDR1 SGHTA, CDR2 FQGTGA. V was cut by 5 bases and J by 8 bases, with 13 bases left in between. This CDR3 is 14 amino acids long. This CDR3 is CASSTMQGPNVLTF. The CDR3 DNA reads as TGTGCCAGCAGCACAATGCAGGGTCCCAACGTCCTGACTTTC.

The chain carries TRBV4-1 and TRBJ2-7, with 9 positions matching TRBD1. CDR3 length: 16 amino acids. CDR1 and CDR2 from the germline V gene are MGHRA and YSYEKL. V lost 3 bases and J lost 2; bases outside the gene matches: 8. The CDR3 protein is CASSHTGTGKTYEQYF. Here the CDR3 DNA reads TGCGCCAGCAGCCATACCGGGACAGGGAAAACCTACGAGCAGTACTTC.

This clone occurred a few times. The V call is TRBV7-2, the J call TRBJ1-2; D gene unclear. This CDR3 comprises 13 residues. CDR1 is SGHTA and CDR2 is FQGNSA in the germline V gene. V lost 1 base, J lost 8 bases, and 11 bases lay in between. CDR3 coding DNA: TGTGCCAGCAGCTTAGAGGGTGGCGTGGGCTACACCTTC. It yields the protein CASSLEGGVGYTF.

V is TRBV4-2 and J is TRBJ2-1, with 9 bases fitting TRBD2. The length of the CDR3 is 16 residues. Trimming cost V 3 bases and J 7 bases; bases outside gene matches: 10. Germline V gene data show CDR1 as LGHNA and CDR2 as YNFKEQ. CDR3 region: CASSHVAGVLGNEQFF. Here the CDR3 DNA reads TGTGCCAGCAGCCACGTAGCGGGAGTTCTGGGTAATGAGCAGTTCTTC.

The V gene is TRBV5-6, the J gene TRBJ2-5; TRBD1 agrees at 9 bases. The germline V gene encodes CDR1 SGHDT and CDR2 YYEEEE. This CDR3 region has 14 residues. The V gene end was trimmed by 4 bases and the J gene end by 2 bases; junction bases not matched to a gene: 3. This chain's CDR3 is CASSRGQGQETQYF. Written as DNA, the CDR3 is TGTGCCAGCAGCCGCGGACAGGGGCAAGAGACCCAGTACTTC.

V and J are TRBV7-2 and TRBJ2-2; 7 nucleotides align to TRBD1. The trim removed 1 base at V and 4 bases at J, leaving 9 bases unmatched. This CDR3 comprises 17 residues. Germline V gene sequence: CDR1 SGHTA, CDR2 FQGNSA. In nucleotides, the CDR3 is TGTGCCAGCAGCTTAGTAGGCGCGACAGGGAGCACCGGGGAGCTGTTTTTT. It yields the protein CASSLVGATGSTGELFF.

This clone has only one observation. This chain joins TRBV21-1 and TRBJ1-5; TRBD1 reflects the table's D call only, with no check against the DNA. TRBV21-1 is assigned pseudogene status. This CDR3 comprises 14 residues. CDR3 in amino acids: CASMGASHLWPQHF. The CDR3 DNA is TGTGCCAGCATGGGGGCTAGCCATCTTTGGCCCCAGCATTTT.

V gene TRBV15 combines with J gene TRBJ2-2, with D tentatively TRBD1 (5 bases). Germline CDR1 LNHNV, CDR2 YYDKDF (reference sequence). CDR3 size: 17 residues. Trimming removed 0 bases from V and 9 bases from J, with 20 bases in between. The CDR3 spells CATSREFAGPKHRELFF. The CDR3 DNA sequence: TGTGCCACCAGCAGAGAGTTCGCAGGGCCGAAACACCGGGAGCTGTTTTTT.

This clone was observed a handful of times. V is TRBV7-9 and J is TRBJ2-1; no firm D call. Germline V lookup: CDR1 SEHNR, CDR2 FQNEAQ (reference sequence). The CDR3 consists of 12 residues. Trimming removed 5 bases from V and 3 bases from J, with 5 bases in between. This CDR3 reads CASSHDYNEQFF. The CDR3 nucleotides read TGTGCCAGCAGCCACGACTACAATGAGCAGTTCTTC.

The chain has TRBV28 and TRBJ1-4, with a weak D call TRBD1 (5 bases). Trimming removed 4 bases at V and 7 bases at J, with 16 bases between. The germline V gene has CDR1 MDHEN and CDR2 SYDVKM. The CDR3 length is 15 residues. CDR3 residues: CASSSRKGSGEKLFF. In DNA form, the CDR3 reads TGTGCCAGCAGTTCCCGTAAGGGGTCCGGTGAAAAACTGTTTTTT.

The rearrangement joins TRBV5-4 to TRBJ1-1, with TRBD1 as a possible D gene (5 bases). Germline loops: CDR1 SGHNT, CDR2 YYREEE (reference sequence). Trimming removed 4 bases at V and 1 base at J, with 11 bases between. The CDR3 is 14 residues long. CDR3 in amino acids: CASSDPRGNTEAFF. The CDR3, as DNA: TGTGCCAGCAGCGACCCGAGGGGGAACACTGAAGCTTTCTTT.

This clone was seen a handful of times. One end of the junction does not line up with germline, which may come from a read error. The CDR3 nucleotides are TGTGCCAGCAGCGACTGGGACGCTTCCTACGAGCAGTACTTC. As protein: CASSDWDASYEQYF. The chain employs TRBV6-4 and TRBJ2-7; D may match TRBD1 or TRBD2 (5 bases each). CDR3 length: 14 residues. Germline CDR1 reads MRHNA; CDR2 reads SNTAGT.

This clone was observed once. The V call is TRBV15, the J call TRBJ1-5, with 9 bases aligning to TRBD1. J gave up 1 base and V 9 bases, and 1 base lay outside the gene matches. Germline V gene data show CDR1 as LNHNV and CDR2 as YYDKDF (reference sequence). The CDR3 spans 13 residues. The CDR3 is CATTGGSNQPQHF. CDR3 DNA: TGTGCCACGACAGGGGGGAGCAATCAGCCCCAGCATTTT.

The V and J genes are TRBV7-9 and TRBJ1-2; D perhaps matches TRBD1 (5 bases). Germline-derived CDR1 and CDR2 are SEHNR and FQNEAQ (reference sequence). V was clipped by 1 base and J by 5 bases, with 14 bases between them. The CDR3 covers 15 residues. CDR3 loop: CASSLEQGGFYGYTF. The CDR3 DNA follows: TGTGCCAGCAGCTTAGAGCAGGGAGGCTTTTATGGCTACACCTTC.